A few counts support the clone carrying this T cell receptor beta chain. Antigen: not known. The record originates from a study of monozygotic twins with cystic fibrosis. Repertoires were generated with immunoSEQ multiplex PCR, while TCRdb's copy carries only in-frame clones and drops some. The sample lists some 35,000 clones, approximately 65% occurring once. Study conclusions and caveats: Nucleotide-identical clonotype sharing was significantly higher within monozygotic CF twin pairs than between unrelated CF individuals. Clonality was generally low (median around 0.01), higher in the most severe patients.

V dropped 2 bases and J dropped 4 bases, with 8 bases sitting between them. CDR3 length: 13 residues. Per germline, CDR1 MNHEY and CDR2 SVGAGI. This chain connects TRBV6-5 to TRBJ1-1; the D is unclear. This TCR was sampled from a girl aged 10-17 years with cystic fibrosis. Sample: blood. CDR3 residues: CASSYEAGTEAFF. As DNA, the CDR3 is TGTGCCAGCAGTTACGAGGCAGGCACTGAAGCTTTCTTT.